Following are 18 T cell receptor beta chains from one sample sequenced in a study of shared clonotypes between healthy human individuals (dated by TCRdb to the early 2020s). Library method: the immunoSEQ multiplex PCR assay. TCRdb provides this immuneACCESS table in a form limited to in-frame rearrangements. Some clones are lacking; in checked studies, under half of them reflect an unresolved V gene, and why the rest are absent is not known. Counted in this sample were some 1,100,000 clones; around 78% of them appeared once. The ten largest account for under 0.65% of the sample. Sequences were obtained from memory CD4+ T cells from PBMCs. Read against the paper, the sample's cell subset or site label means: CD45RA-negative fraction. These receptors all come from a man aged 18 to 30 in good health. Some clones in this sample may be carry-over from other donors' samples.

This clone turned up a few times. This chain's CDR3 is CASNRVLSNQPQHF. CDR3 in DNA: TGTGCCAGCAACAGGGTGTTGAGCAATCAGCCCCAGCATTTT. The gene calls are TRBV28 and TRBJ1-5; D is perhaps TRBD1 (6 bases). Germline V lookup: CDR1 MDHEN, CDR2 SYDVKM. CDR3 length: 14 amino acids. The ends were cut back, 7 bases at V and 1 base at J, with 11 bases in the middle. Drawing the rest from reference TRBV28 and TRBJ1-5, the complete variable domain is DVKVTQSSRYLVKRTGEKVFLECVQDMDHENMFWYRQDPGLGLRLIYFSYDVKMKEKGDIPEGYSVSREKKERFSLILESASTNQTSMYLCASNRVLSNQPQHFGDGTRLSIL.

This chain links TRBV18 with TRBJ2-3; possible D gene TRBD1, 6 bases. This CDR3 is built from 15 residues. The germline V gene encodes CDR1 KGHSH and CDR2 LQKENI. Trimming took off 1 base at V and 1 base at J, with 9 bases between the two ends. CDR3 nucleotide sequence: TGTGCCAGCTCACCACTAGGGGGTCGCACAGATACGCAGTATTTT. Translated, it gives CASSPLGGRTDTQYF.

This CDR3 is CASSFLTGQGDTEAFF. CDR3 nucleotides: TGTGCCAGCAGTTTCCTCACCGGACAGGGGGACACTGAAGCTTTCTTT. This rearrangement joins TRBV28 to TRBJ1-1, with TRBD1 identical over 10 bases. V shed 3 bases and J 3 bases; nucleotides not matched to a gene: 7. Germline V gives CDR1 MDHEN, CDR2 SYDVKM. The CDR3 is 16 residues long.

This clone has ten or more counts. V usage is TRBV4-1 and J usage is TRBJ1-5; D remains ambiguous. The V end was cut by 2 bases, the J end by 2 bases, with 13 bases between. The CDR3 runs 16 residues. Germline V gene sequence: CDR1 MGHRA, CDR2 YSYEKL. The chain's CDR3 is CASSQTPFVGNQPQHF. CDR3 coding DNA: TGCGCCAGCAGCCAAACCCCATTTGTGGGCAATCAGCCCCAGCATTTT.

V and J are TRBV4-1 and TRBJ2-3; tentative D call: TRBD1 (6 bases). Germline-derived CDR1 and CDR2 are MGHRA and YSYEKL. The CDR3 contains 14 residues. Trimming removed 1 base from V and 10 bases from J, with 15 bases in between. The CDR3 loop is CASSQVPGTGSQYF. The CDR3 DNA is TGCGCCAGCAGCCAAGTTCCTGGTACAGGGTCGCAGTATTTT.

The V and J genes are TRBV10-2 and TRBJ1-1, with 8 bases identical to TRBD1. V shed 3 bases, J shed 5 bases, and the junction held 8 bases outside the gene matches. Germline V CDR1 and CDR2: WSHSY, SAAADI. This CDR3 has 15 amino acids. In DNA, the CDR3 is TGCGCCAGCAGTGACCTTGGACAGGGTCGAACTGAAGCTTTCTTT. It specifies CASSDLGQGRTEAFF.

V is TRBV28 and J is TRBJ2-1; a possible D gene is TRBD1 (6 bases). The germline CDR1 and CDR2 sequences are MDHEN and SYDVKM. The CDR3 extends over 16 amino acids. The V and J ends lost 5 bases and 4 bases respectively, with 18 bases between them. CDR3 residues: CASSTTGPPRYNEQFF. CDR3 bases: TGTGCCAGCAGTACTACAGGGCCTCCGAGATACAATGAGCAGTTCTTC.

CDR3 in amino acids: CASSWGQGAETQYF. Written as DNA, the CDR3 is TGTGCCAGCAGTTGGGGACAGGGGGCTGAGACCCAGTACTTC. V gene TRBV28 combines with J gene TRBJ2-5, with 12 bases lining up with TRBD1. CDR3 length: 14 amino acids. Germline trimming cut 4 bases from V and 5 bases from J; bases unmatched to any gene: 2. The V gene's germline CDR1 is MDHEN and CDR2 SYDVKM.

V gene TRBV28 combines with J gene TRBJ1-2; D may be TRBD1 (5 bases). This CDR3 is 11 amino acids long. V shed 5 bases and J shed 9 bases, with 10 bases lying between them. Germline-derived CDR1 and CDR2 are MDHEN and SYDVKM. The CDR3 loop reads CASSLGLSYTF. For the CDR3, the DNA is TGTGCCAGCAGTCTGGGACTGAGCTACACCTTC.

The chain carries TRBV11-3 and TRBJ2-3; 9 bases match TRBD1. Germline V gene sequence: CDR1 SGHNT, CDR2 YENEEA. With V trimmed by 5 bases and J by 4 bases, 7 bases remained unmatched. The CDR3 runs to 15 residues. In DNA, the CDR3 is TGTGCCAGCAGCGCGCGGGACAGGGAACCAGATACGCAGTATTTT. Its translation: CASSARDREPDTQYF. The variable domain in full, completed from reference TRBV11-3 and TRBJ2-3, reads EAGVVQSPRYKIIEKKQPVAFWCNPISGHNTLYWYLQNLGQGPELLIRYENEEAVDDSQLPKDRFSAERLKGVDSTLKIQPAELGDSAVYLCASSARDREPDTQYFGPGTRLTVL.

The genes are TRBV7-9 and TRBJ2-1, with 8 bases fitting TRBD1. From germline, CDR1 is SEHNR and CDR2 FQNEAQ (reference sequence). J gave up 9 bases and V 3 bases, and 7 bases lay outside the gene matches. This CDR3 has 14 amino acids. The CDR3 nucleotides read TGTGCCAGCAGCTTCTGGGACAGGTCGGGTGAGCAGTTCTTC. It is translated as CASSFWDRSGEQFF. Together with reference TRBV7-9 and TRBJ2-1, the CDR3 gives the full variable domain: DTGVSQNPRHKITKRGQNVTFRCDPISEHNRLYWYRQTLGQGPEFLTYFQNEAQLEKSRLLSDRFSAERPKGSFSTLEIQRTEQGDSAMYLCASSFWDRSGEQFFGPGTRLTVL.

Details on this clone: A far larger clone is only one base removed, so a read error is likely. This CDR3 is also generated by other DNA sequences in the sample. The V and J genes are TRBV27 and TRBJ1-5; D might be TRBD1 (6 bases). The CDR3 runs to 13 residues. The V gene lost 8 bases and the J gene lost 1 base, with 9 bases spanning the gap. Germline assignment: CDR1 MNHEY and CDR2 SMNVEV (reference sequence). CDR3 DNA sequence: TGTGCCAGCGGGGACAACAGCAATCAGCCCCAGCATTTT. The encoded protein is CASGDNSNQPQHF.

The V and J genes are TRBV7-2 and TRBJ2-4; D gene uncertain. CDR1 SGHTA and CDR2 FQGNSA come from the germline V gene. V was clipped by 1 base and J by 5 bases, with 3 bases between them. The CDR3 spans 12 residues. The CDR3 nucleotides read TGTGCCAGCAGCTTAGGTCAAAACATTCAGTACTTC. This translates into CASSLGQNIQYF.

The gene calls are TRBV5-1 and TRBJ2-3; D gene uncertain. Trimming removed 0 bases at V and 7 bases at J, with 6 bases between. Germline V CDR1 and CDR2: SGHRS, YFSETQ. This CDR3 has 12 residues. DNA of the CDR3: TGCGCCAGCAGCTTGGGGGTGAATACGCAGTATTTT. This codes for CASSLGVNTQYF.

Turning to this clone: A far larger clone is one base from this, pointing to a likely read error. The chain joins TRBV19 to TRBJ1-1; 7 bases match TRBD1. The V segment lost 6 bases and the J segment 3 bases; nucleotides outside the gene matches: 4. Germline assignment: CDR1 LNHDA and CDR2 SQIVND (reference sequence). CDR3 length equals 13 residues. The CDR3 reads CASSLTGDTEAFF. The CDR3 DNA follows: TGTGCCAGTAGCCTAACAGGGGACACTGAAGCTTTCTTT. Full variable domain (outside the CDR3, taken from reference TRBV19 and TRBJ1-1): DGGITQSPKYLFRKEGQNVTLSCEQNLNHDAMYWYRQDPGQGLRLIYYSQIVNDFQKGDIAEGYSVSREKKESFPLTVTSAQKNPTAFYLCASSLTGDTEAFFGQGTRLTVV.

J is TRBJ1-1 and V is TRBV5-4; D is undetermined. The length of the CDR3 is 15 residues. Germline V gene sequence: CDR1 SGHNT, CDR2 YYREEE (reference sequence). V lost 4 bases, J lost 1 base, and 14 bases lay in between. The CDR3 bases are TGTGCCAGCAGCCAAGAGAACCGGGGGAACACTGAAGCTTTCTTT. Translating it yields CASSQENRGNTEAFF.

This chain links TRBV9 with TRBJ2-1, with 9 bases fitting TRBD2. The V segment lost 3 bases and the J segment 6 bases; nucleotides outside the gene matches: 7. Germline lookup yields CDR1 SGDLS and CDR2 YYNGEE. The CDR3 extends over 15 amino acids. The CDR3 DNA is TGTGCCAGCAGCGCCATTTTAGCGGGGGTCAATGAGCAGTTCTTC. Protein sequence: CASSAILAGVNEQFF.

This clone has just one count. J is TRBJ1-1 and V is TRBV18; perhaps TRBD1 as D (5 bases). Between the trimmed V and J ends, which lost 2 bases and 4 bases, there was a span of 11 bases. The CDR3 is made up of 14 amino acids. The germline CDR1 and CDR2 sequences are KGHSH and LQKENI. The DNA of the CDR3 is TGTGCCAGCTCACCAAGGGGCTCCGGCACTGAAGCTTTCTTT. Translated: CASSPRGSGTEAFF.